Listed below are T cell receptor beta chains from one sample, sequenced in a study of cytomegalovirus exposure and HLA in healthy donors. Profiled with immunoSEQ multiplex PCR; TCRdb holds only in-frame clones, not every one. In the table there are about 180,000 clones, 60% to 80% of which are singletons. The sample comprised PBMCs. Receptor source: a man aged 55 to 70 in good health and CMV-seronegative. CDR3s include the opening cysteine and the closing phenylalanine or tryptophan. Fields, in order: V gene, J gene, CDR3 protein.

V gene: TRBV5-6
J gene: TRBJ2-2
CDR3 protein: CASSLDSSYANTGELFF

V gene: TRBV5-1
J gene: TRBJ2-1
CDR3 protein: CASSFSSNAEQFF

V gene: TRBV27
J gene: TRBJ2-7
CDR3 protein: CASSYRGAEQYF

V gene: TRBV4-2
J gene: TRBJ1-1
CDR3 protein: CASSQANTEAFF

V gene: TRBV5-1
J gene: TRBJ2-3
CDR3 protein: CASSLEAPGDTQYF

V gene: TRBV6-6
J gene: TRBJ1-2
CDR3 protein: CASSYSTANYGYTF

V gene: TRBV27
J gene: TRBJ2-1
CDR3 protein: CASSLQPGQGALDEQFF

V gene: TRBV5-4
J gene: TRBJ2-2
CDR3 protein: CASSAGLRDTGELFF

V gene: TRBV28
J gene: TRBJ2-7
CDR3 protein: CASTTVLGKTFYEQYF

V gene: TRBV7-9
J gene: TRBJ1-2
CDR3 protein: CASSLADTNYGYTF

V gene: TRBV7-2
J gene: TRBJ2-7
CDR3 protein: CASGQYEQYF

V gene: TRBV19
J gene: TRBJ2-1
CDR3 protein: CASSIERLAGGQEQFF

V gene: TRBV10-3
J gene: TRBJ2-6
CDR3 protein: CAISPSEGPTGANVLTF

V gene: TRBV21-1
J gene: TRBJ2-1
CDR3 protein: CANRQNNEQFF

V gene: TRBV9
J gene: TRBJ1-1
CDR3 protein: CASSVTGNTEAFF

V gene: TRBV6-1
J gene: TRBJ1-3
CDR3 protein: CASHSSGNTIYF

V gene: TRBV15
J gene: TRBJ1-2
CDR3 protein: CATSRNLGQGDGYTF

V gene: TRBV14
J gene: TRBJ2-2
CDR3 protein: CASSHLIPAGLANTGELFF

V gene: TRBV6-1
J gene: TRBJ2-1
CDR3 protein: CASSEVAGKGYNEQFF

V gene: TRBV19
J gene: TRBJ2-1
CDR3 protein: CASSRPGTRSYNEQFF

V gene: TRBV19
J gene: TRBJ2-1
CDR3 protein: CASSNGRQGSYNEQFF

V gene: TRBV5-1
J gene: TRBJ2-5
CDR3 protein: CASSLTQGKETQYF

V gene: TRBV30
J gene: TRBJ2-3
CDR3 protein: CAWSIGTSADTQYF

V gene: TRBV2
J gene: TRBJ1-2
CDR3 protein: CASSEVGPYGYTF

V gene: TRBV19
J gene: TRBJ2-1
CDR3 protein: CASSDGYGREVSYNEQFF

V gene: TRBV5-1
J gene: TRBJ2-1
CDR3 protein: CASSLGVTGNEQFF

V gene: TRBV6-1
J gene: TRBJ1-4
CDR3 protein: CASRTVATNEKLFF

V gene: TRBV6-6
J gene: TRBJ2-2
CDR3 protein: CATQATGELFF

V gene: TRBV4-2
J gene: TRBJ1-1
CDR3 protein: CASSQDRGSSTEAFF

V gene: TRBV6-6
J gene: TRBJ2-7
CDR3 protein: CASSRNWDRDEQYF

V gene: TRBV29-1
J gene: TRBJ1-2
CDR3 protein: CSVGQTGDYGYTF

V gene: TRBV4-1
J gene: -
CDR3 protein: CASSRGVGELADYEQYF

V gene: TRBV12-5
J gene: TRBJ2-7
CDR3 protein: CASGIGQGVREQYF

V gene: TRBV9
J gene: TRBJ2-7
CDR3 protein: CASSVGTGIHEQYF

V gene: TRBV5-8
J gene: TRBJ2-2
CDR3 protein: CASSRGTGGNTGELFF

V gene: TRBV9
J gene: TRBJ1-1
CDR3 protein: CASSLAGGPTTEAFF

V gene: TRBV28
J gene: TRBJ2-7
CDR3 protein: CASSWGGTSYEQYF

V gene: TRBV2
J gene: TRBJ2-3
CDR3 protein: CASSEFLLGSRGLTDTQYF

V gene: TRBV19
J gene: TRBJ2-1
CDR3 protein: CASSQTADTLLFF

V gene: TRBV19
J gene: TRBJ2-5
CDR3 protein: CASSIGQGETQYF

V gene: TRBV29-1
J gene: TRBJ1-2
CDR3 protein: CSVQGRDLSGYTF

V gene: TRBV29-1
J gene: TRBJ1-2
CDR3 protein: CSAPRTGEGGYTF

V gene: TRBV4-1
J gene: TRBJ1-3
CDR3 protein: CASSPRGGGISGNTIYF

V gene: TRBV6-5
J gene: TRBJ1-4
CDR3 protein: CASRKGTGGGEKLFF

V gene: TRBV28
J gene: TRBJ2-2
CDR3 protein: CANQKNTGELFF

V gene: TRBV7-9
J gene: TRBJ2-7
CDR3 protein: CASSFTGGIHEQYF

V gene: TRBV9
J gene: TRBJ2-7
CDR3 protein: CASSVGARDRVAEQYF

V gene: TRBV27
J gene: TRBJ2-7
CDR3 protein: CASSSYFNSGTDTYEQYF

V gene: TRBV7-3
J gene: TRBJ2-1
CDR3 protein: CASSPRTGRNEQFF

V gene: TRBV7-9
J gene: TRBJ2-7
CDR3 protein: CASSLEQGAYEQYF

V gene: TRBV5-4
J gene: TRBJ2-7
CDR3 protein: CASSYGLADYEQYF

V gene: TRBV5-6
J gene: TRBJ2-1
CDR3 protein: CASSLDATRGVNEQFF

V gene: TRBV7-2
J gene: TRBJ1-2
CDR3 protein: CASSPDIGGYTF

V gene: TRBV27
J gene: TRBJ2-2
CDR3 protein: CASSYLAGGNTGELFF

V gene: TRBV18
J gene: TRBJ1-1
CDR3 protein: CASSPQQNTEAFF

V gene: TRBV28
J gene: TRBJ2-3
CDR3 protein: CASSQSSSGRPDTQYF

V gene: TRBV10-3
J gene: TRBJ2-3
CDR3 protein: CAISAKTGEQDTQYF

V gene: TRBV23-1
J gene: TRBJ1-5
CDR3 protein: CASSPLTDRLDSNQPQHF